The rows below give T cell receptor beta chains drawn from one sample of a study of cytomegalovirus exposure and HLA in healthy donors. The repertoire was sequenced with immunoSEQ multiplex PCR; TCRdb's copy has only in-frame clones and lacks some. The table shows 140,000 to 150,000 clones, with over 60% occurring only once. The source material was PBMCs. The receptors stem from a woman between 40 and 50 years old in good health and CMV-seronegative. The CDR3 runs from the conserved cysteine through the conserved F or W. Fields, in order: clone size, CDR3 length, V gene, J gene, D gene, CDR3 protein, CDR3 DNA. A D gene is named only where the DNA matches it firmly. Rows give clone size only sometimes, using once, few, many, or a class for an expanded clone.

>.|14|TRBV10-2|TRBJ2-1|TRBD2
CASSGEGHSNEQFF
TGCGCCAGCTCTGGGGAGGGCCATTCGAACGAGCAGTTCTTC
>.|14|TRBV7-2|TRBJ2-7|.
CASRKDWAPSQQYF
TGTGCCAGCAGGAAGGACTGGGCCCCTAGCCAGCAGTACTTC
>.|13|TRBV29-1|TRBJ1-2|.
CSVDGGEGNGYTF
TGCAGCGTTGATGGGGGGGAAGGTAATGGCTACACCTTC
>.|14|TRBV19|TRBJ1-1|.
CASSLLDTKILAFF
TGTGCCAGTAGTCTGCTCGACACAAAGATTCTGGCTTTCTTT
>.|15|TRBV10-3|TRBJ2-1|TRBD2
CAISELAGGHNEQFF
TGTGCCATCAGTGAGCTAGCGGGGGGGCACAATGAGCAGTTCTTC
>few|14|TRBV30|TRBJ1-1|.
CAWLAGVRYTEAFF
TGTGCCTGGCTTGCAGGGGTGAGATACACTGAAGCTTTCTTT
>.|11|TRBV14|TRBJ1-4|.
CASSREGKLFF
TGTGCCAGTTCCCGAGAGGGAAAACTGTTTTTT
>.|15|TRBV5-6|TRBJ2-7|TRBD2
CASSGSTSGSYEQYF
TGTGCCAGCAGTGGGTCGACTAGCGGGTCCTACGAGCAGTACTTC
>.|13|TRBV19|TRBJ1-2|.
CASSILSNYGYTF
TGTGCCAGTAGTATACTATCCAACTATGGCTACACCTTC
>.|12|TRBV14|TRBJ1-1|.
CASSQGGVKAFF
TGTGCCAGCAGCCAAGGTGGAGTTAAAGCTTTCTTT
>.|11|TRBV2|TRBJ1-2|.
CASPLNYGYTF
TGTGCCAGCCCCCTCAACTATGGCTACACCTTC
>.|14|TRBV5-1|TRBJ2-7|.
CASSFWSPNYEQYF
TGCGCCAGCAGCTTCTGGAGTCCCAATTACGAGCAGTACTTC
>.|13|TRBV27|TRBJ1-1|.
CASSFRRNTEAFF
TGTGCCAGCAGTTTTAGGAGGAACACTGAAGCTTTCTTT
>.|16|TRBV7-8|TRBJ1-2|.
CASGGGREGANYGYTF
TGTGCCAGCGGCGGCGGCAGGGAGGGAGCTAACTATGGCTACACCTTC
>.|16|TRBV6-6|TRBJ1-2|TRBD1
CASSYSFERGREGYTF
TGTGCCAGCAGTTACTCGTTTGAGAGGGGGCGAGAGGGCTACACCTTC
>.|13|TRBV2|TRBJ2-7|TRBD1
CASTWTGVLEQYF
TGTGCCAGCACTTGGACAGGGGTTCTCGAGCAGTACTTC
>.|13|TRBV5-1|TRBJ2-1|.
CASSLHRNNEQFF
TGCGCCAGCAGCTTGCACAGAAACAATGAGCAGTTCTTC
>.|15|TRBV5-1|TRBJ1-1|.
CASSLYGVMNTEAFF
TGCGCCAGCAGCTTGTACGGGGTGATGAACACTGAAGCTTTCTTT
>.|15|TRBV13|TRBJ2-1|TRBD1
CASSSQGAGYNEQFF
TGTGCCAGCAGCTCGCAGGGGGCGGGGTACAATGAGCAGTTCTTC
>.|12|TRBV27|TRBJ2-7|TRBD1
CASRGTGDEQYF
TGTGCCAGCAGGGGGACAGGGGACGAGCAGTACTTC
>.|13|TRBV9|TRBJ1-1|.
CASRDSRNTEAFF
TGTGCCAGCAGGGACAGTAGGAACACTGAAGCTTTCTTT
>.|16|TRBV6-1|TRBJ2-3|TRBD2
CASSEEAGAYTDTQYF
TGTGCCAGCAGTGAAGAAGCGGGGGCCTACACAGATACGCAGTATTTT
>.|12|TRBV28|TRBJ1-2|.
CASSFRVYGYTF
TGTGCCAGCAGTTTTCGGGTATATGGCTACACCTTC
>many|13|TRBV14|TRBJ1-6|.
CASTVHPNSPLHF
TGTGCCAGCACGGTCCACCCGAACTCACCCCTCCACTTT
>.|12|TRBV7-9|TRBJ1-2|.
CASSHRDYGYTF
TGTGCCAGCAGTCACAGGGACTACGGCTACACCTTC
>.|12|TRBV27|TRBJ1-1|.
CASGLGATEAFF
TGTGCCAGCGGTTTAGGGGCCACTGAAGCTTTCTTT
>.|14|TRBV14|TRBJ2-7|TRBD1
CASSPRDSPYEQYF
TGTGCCAGCAGCCCTCGGGACAGCCCCTACGAGCAGTACTTC
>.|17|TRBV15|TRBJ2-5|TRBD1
CATSRAAGTGEGGTQYF
TGTGCCACCAGCAGAGCTGCCGGGACAGGGGAAGGGGGGACCCAGTACTTC
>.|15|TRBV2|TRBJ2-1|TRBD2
CASSELAGLYNEQFF
TGTGCCAGCAGCGAGCTAGCGGGCCTTTACAATGAGCAGTTCTTC
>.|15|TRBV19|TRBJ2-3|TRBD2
CASRRLAGSTDTQYF
TGTGCCAGTCGACGACTAGCGGGTAGCACAGATACGCAGTATTTT
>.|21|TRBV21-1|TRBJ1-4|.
CASSKALWGRIITATNEKLFF
TGTGCCAGCAGCAAAGCGCTTTGGGGCAGGATAATAACCGCAACTAATGAAAAACTGTTTTTT
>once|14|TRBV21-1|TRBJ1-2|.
CASSLPRGWGGYTF
TGTGCCAGCAGCCTACCTCGAGGGTGGGGAGGCTACACCTTC
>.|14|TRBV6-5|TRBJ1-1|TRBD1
CAVQGAFRDTEAFF
TGTGCCGTACAGGGGGCGTTTAGGGACACTGAAGCTTTCTTT
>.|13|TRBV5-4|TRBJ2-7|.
CASSLSGGYEQYF
TGTGCCAGCAGCTTGTCCGGTGGCTACGAGCAGTACTTC
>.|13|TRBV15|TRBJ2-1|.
CATSRDKQGGQFF
TGTGCCACCAGCAGAGATAAGCAGGGAGGGCAGTTCTTC